Reported below is one T cell receptor (beta chain). At one of its ends the junction is not consistent with the germline gene, which may arise from a read error. The data stem from a study of T cells in Graves' hyperthyroidism and ophthalmopathy. TCR beta CDR3 regions were amplified from RNA. Initially, a first-round RT-PCR of the TCR CDR3 employed the HTBI primer set. In TCRdb, the multiplex PCR reads were re-called with MiXCR into one record per CDR3 protein. The sample gives 450,000 to 500,000 distinct CDR3 sequences, approximately 23% of which show up once; under 55% is in the top ten. This sequence was found in a woman in her 70s with Graves' ophthalmopathy. The sequencing sample was made of blood.

CDR3 DNA sequence: TGTGCCAGCGGTTTTGCGGATAGAAACACCATATATTTT. Encoded protein: CASGFADRNTIYF. V gene TRBV28 combines with J gene TRBJ1-3; D not certain. The germline V gene encodes CDR1 MDHEN and CDR2 SYDVKM. This CDR3 is built from 13 residues.